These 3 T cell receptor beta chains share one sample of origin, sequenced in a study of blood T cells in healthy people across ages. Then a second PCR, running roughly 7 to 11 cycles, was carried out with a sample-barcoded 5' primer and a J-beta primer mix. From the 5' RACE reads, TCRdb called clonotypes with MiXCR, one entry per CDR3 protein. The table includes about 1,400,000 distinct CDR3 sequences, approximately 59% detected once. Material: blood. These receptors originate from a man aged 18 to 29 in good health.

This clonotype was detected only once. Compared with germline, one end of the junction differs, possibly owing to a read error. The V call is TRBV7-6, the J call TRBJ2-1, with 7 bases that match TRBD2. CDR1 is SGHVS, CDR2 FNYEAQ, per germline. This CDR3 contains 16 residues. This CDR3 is CAGSLGPGGREGEQFF. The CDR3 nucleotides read TGTGCCGGCAGCTTAGGCCCGGGGGGAAGAGAGGGTGAGCAGTTCTTC.

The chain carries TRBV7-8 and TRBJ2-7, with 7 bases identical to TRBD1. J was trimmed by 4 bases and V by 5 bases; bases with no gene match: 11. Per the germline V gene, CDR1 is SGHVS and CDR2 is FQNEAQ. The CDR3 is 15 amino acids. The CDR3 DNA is TGTGCCAGCAGCCTCTCAGACAGGGCTGTATACGAGCAGTACTTC. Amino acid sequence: CASSLSDRAVYEQYF.

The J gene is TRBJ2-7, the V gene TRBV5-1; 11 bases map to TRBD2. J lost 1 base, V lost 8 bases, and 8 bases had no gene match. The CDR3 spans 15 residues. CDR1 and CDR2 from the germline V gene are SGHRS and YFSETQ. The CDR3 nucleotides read TGCGCCAGAAGGCCTAGCGGGAGGAAGTCCTACGAGCAGTACTTC. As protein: CARRPSGRKSYEQYF.